Each of the 12 T cell receptor beta chains below was sequenced from the same sample in a study of identical twins. TCRdb itself ran the 5' RACE reads through MiXCR, one entry per CDR3 protein. Of some 500,000 distinct CDR3 sequences listed, approximately 15% were seen once; the top ten hold approximately 0.98%. This sample also belongs to another study, concerning yellow fever vaccine responses in identical twins.

Sequencing used CD4+ T cells sorted from blood. The receptors shown here come from a young woman in good health.

This clonotype turned up a few times. The V and J genes are TRBV11-2 and TRBJ2-3; D may be TRBD2 (6 bases). This CDR3 is built from 15 residues. V was cut by 5 bases and J by 4 bases, with 16 bases left in between. Germline CDR1 and CDR2: SGHAT and FQNNGV. CDR3 DNA sequence: TGTGCCAGCAGCCCGACTAGAAGTGTAGCAGATACGCAGTATTTT. Protein product: CASSPTRSVADTQYF.

The table lists this clonotype with a few counts. For the CDR3, the DNA is TGTGCCAGCAGTCTGCAGTGGGGGACCATTCAGTACTTC. Its translation is CASSLQWGTIQYF. This chain connects TRBV6-2 or TRBV6-3 to TRBJ2-4; D is perhaps TRBD1 or TRBD2 (5 bases each). The CDR3 runs to 13 residues. CDR1 is MNHEY and CDR2 is SVGEGT in the germline V gene. Trimming took 5 bases from V and 9 from J, leaving 14 bases between them.

This chain links TRBV5-1 with TRBJ2-1, with D perhaps TRBD1 (6 bases). The ends were cut back, 0 bases at V and 2 bases at J, with 9 bases in the middle. The CDR3 consists of 15 residues. The V gene's germline CDR1 is SGHRS and CDR2 YFSETQ. The CDR3 loop is CASSLEGDTYNEQFF. CDR3 coding DNA: TGCGCCAGCAGCTTGGAGGGGGACACCTACAATGAGCAGTTCTTC.

This rearrangement joins TRBV10-3 to TRBJ2-2, with D unclear. Looked up from germline, CDR1 is ENHRY and CDR2 is SYGVKD. The V and J ends lost 0 bases and 1 base respectively, with 3 bases between them. This CDR3 region has 14 residues. CDR3 in DNA: TGTGCCATCAGTGAGTCCCAGAACACCGGGGAGCTGTTTTTT. Translation gives CAISESQNTGELFF.

In this sample, this clonotype turned up a few times. The V call is TRBV5-1, the J call TRBJ2-1; 11 bases match TRBD2. After removal of 0 bases from V and 7 bases from J, the junction contained 6 bases not matched to a gene. CDR1 SGHRS and CDR2 YFSETQ come from the germline V gene. The CDR3 spans 16 residues. The CDR3 sequence: CASSLVASGGPNEQFF. CDR3 bases: TGCGCCAGCAGCTTGGTGGCTAGCGGGGGGCCTAATGAGCAGTTCTTC. The whole variable domain, remainder taken from reference TRBV5-1 and TRBJ2-1, is KAGVTQTPRYLIKTRGQQVTLSCSPISGHRSVSWYQQTPGQGLQFLFEYFSETQRNKGNFPGRFSGRQFSNSRSEMNVSTLELGDSALYLCASSLVASGGPNEQFFGPGTRLTVL.

This clonotype was seen repeatedly, ten times or more. The rearrangement links TRBV5-1 to TRBJ2-7; a weak D match, TRBD1 (5 bases). The length of the CDR3 is 14 residues. Trimming shortened V by 0 bases and J by 2 bases, and 9 bases separated the two germline ends. The germline V gene encodes CDR1 SGHRS and CDR2 YFSETQ. The CDR3 DNA reads TGCGCCAGCAGCTTGGCAGGGAAGACCTACGAGCAGTACTTC. As protein: CASSLAGKTYEQYF.

The rearrangement joins TRBV24-1 to TRBJ2-3, with D perhaps assigned TRBD1 or TRBD2 (7 bases each). Germline CDR1 KGHDR, CDR2 SFDVKD. Trimming removed 5 bases at V and 4 bases at J, with 18 bases between. The CDR3 runs 16 residues. The CDR3 region has the DNA TGTGCCACCAGTGCCGCACCAGGGGGAGGGGCAGATACGCAGTATTTT. The encoded protein is CATSAAPGGGADTQYF.

The rearrangement uses TRBV12-3 or TRBV12-4 and TRBJ2-3; TRBD2 agrees at 9 bases. J gave up 1 base and V 1 base, and 3 bases lay outside the gene matches. This CDR3 contains 16 residues. The CDR3 DNA reads TGTGCCAGCAGTTTAGAGGCTAGCGGGGGCACAGATACGCAGTATTTT. Amino acids: CASSLEASGGTDTQYF.

The chain joins TRBV7-2 to TRBJ2-1; D not certain. Trimming stripped 5 bases from V and 9 bases from J, with 11 bases between. The CDR3 sequence is 12 residues long. The germline V gene has CDR1 SGHTA and CDR2 FQGNSA. CDR3 sequence reads: CASSPDFSEQFF. The CDR3 nucleotides are TGTGCCAGCAGCCCAGATTTCTCTGAGCAGTTCTTC.

The V gene is TRBV11-3, the J gene TRBJ2-1; 8 positions agree with TRBD1. Germline CDR1 and CDR2: SGHNT and YENEEA. The CDR3 consists of 15 residues. The junction had 7 bases not matched to a gene; V was cut back by 5 bases and J by 4 bases. For the CDR3, the DNA is TGTGCCAGCAGCGTCGACAGGGGCAGGTACAATGAGCAGTTCTTC. It translates to CASSVDRGRYNEQFF.

This clonotype was seen at least ten times. The V and J genes are TRBV7-9 and TRBJ1-6; 10 bases map to TRBD1. The CDR3 covers 13 residues. The V gene end was trimmed by 7 bases and the J gene end by 7 bases; junction bases not matched to a gene: 1. From germline, CDR1 is SEHNR and CDR2 FQNEAQ (reference sequence). The DNA of the CDR3 is TGTGCCAGCATGGGACAGGGGAATTCACCCCTCCACTTT. Its protein product is CASMGQGNSPLHF.

The chain combines TRBV4-3 with TRBJ2-7; D is unclear. Trimming stripped 3 bases from V and 0 bases from J, with 9 bases between. This CDR3 is built from 14 residues. The V gene's germline CDR1 is LGHNA and CDR2 YSLEER. In DNA, the CDR3 is TGCGCCAGCAGCCAGGCAGTGTTCTCCTACGAGCAGTACTTC. As protein: CASSQAVFSYEQYF.